This T cell receptor beta chain was captured in a study of post-analysis software for immune sequencing data. This clonotype occurred a few times. Its target is not known. CDR3 length: 14 amino acids. Looked up from germline, CDR1 is KGHSH and CDR2 is LQKENI. The V gene lost 1 base and the J gene lost 5 bases, with 11 bases spanning the gap. Every TCR beta cDNA library bore unique molecular identifiers. TCRdb re-called the PCR reads with MiXCR, one entry per CDR3 protein. This table has 400,000 to 500,000 distinct CDR3 sequences, approximately 42% appearing once. Whole-study results and caveats: Under F measure analysis, samples from one preparation batch co-clustered strongly. Five TRBV segments appeared more often in patients than in controls, and TRBV5-6, TRBV5-1 and TRBV20-1 were among these.

Sequencing used blood. The source is a girl aged 2-9 years with multiple sclerosis. This sequence joins TRBV18 and TRBJ2-5; D is undetermined. CDR3 amino acids: CASSPRELLETQYF. In DNA form, the CDR3 reads TGTGCCAGCTCACCACGAGAGCTTTTGGAGACCCAGTACTTC.